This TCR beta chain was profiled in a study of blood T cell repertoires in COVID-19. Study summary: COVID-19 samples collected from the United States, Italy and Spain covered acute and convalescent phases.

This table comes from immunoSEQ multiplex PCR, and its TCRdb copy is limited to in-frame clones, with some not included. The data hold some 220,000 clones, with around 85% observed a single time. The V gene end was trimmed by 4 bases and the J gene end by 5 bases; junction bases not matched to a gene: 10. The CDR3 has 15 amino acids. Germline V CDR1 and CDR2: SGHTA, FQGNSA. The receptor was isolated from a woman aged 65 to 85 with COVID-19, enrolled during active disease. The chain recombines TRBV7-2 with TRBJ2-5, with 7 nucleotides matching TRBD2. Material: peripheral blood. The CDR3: CASSSTGGRAETQYF. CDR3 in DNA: TGTGCCAGCAGCTCAACGGGAGGTAGGGCTGAGACCCAGTACTTC.